These 31 T cell receptor beta chains came from one sample sequenced in a study of Ad26.COV2.S vaccination and SARS-CoV-2 variants. Profiled with immunoSEQ multiplex PCR; TCRdb holds only in-frame clones, not every one. This sample yields about 400,000 clones, of which about 90% are seen a single time; roughly 1.7% belongs to the top ten. The treatment is: approximately 18 received Ad26.COV2.S at low or high dose, single or two shots; about 5 received placebo; per-sample allocation not given. The samples were gathered on day 63 after the first injection of vaccine or placebo. The source was peripheral blood, collected in a trial of Ad26.COV2.S vaccine versus placebo. The receptors stem from a person aged 18-65 years who received the Ad26.COV2.S COVID-19 vaccine or a placebo.

V gene TRBV14 combines with J gene TRBJ1-1; D is possibly TRBD1 (5 bases). Germline assignment: CDR1 SGHDN and CDR2 FVKESK. V lost 1 base and J 4 bases, leaving 16 bases between the germline ends. The CDR3 spans 16 residues. CDR3 region: CASSQGWWSGTTEAFF. CDR3 coding DNA: TGTGCCAGCAGCCAAGGATGGTGGTCAGGGACCACTGAAGCTTTCTTT.

CDR3: CASSPRDRGFREQYF. The CDR3 bases are TGTGCCAGCAGCCCTCGGGACAGGGGCTTTCGCGAGCAGTACTTC. The chain combines TRBV9 with TRBJ2-7, with 10 nucleotides matching TRBD1. The junction had 10 bases not matched to a gene; V was cut back by 4 bases and J by 6 bases. There are 15 residues in the CDR3. The germline gives CDR1 SGDLS, CDR2 YYNGEE.

The V and J genes are TRBV7-2 and TRBJ2-3; maybe TRBD2 (6 bases). With 5 bases removed from V and 8 bases from J, the gap between germline ends came to 20 bases. This CDR3 is 15 amino acids long. Germline V gene data show CDR1 as SGHTA and CDR2 as FQGNSA. CDR3 residues: CASSPTGTRGGTQYF. CDR3 in DNA: TGTGCCAGCAGCCCGACGGGTACGCGGGGTGGTACGCAGTATTTT.

This chain connects TRBV18 to TRBJ1-2, with D possibly matching TRBD1 (5 bases). The V and J ends lost 3 bases and 8 bases respectively, with 13 bases between them. The CDR3 totals 13 residues. Germline V CDR1 and CDR2: KGHSH, LQKENI. The CDR3: CASSPTVRGGYTF. Written as DNA, the CDR3 is TGTGCCAGCTCACCGACAGTTAGGGGCGGCTACACCTTC.

This clone showed up just a few times. This chain links TRBV30 with TRBJ1-5; TRBD1 might be the D (5 bases). CDR1 is GTSNPN, CDR2 SVGIG, per germline (reference sequence). V was clipped by 0 bases and J by 3 bases, with 12 bases between them. The CDR3 loop spans 15 amino acids. The CDR3 DNA follows: TGTGCCTGGAGTGTAGGGGCAGGGCACAATCAGCCCCAGCATTTT. Its translation: CAWSVGAGHNQPQHF. Based on the CDR3 plus reference TRBV30 and TRBJ1-5, the full variable domain is SQTIHQWPATLVQPVGSPLSLECTVEGTSNPNLYWYRQAAGRGLQLLFYSVGIGQISSEVPQNLSASRPQDRQFILSSKKLLLSDSGFYLCAWSVGAGHNQPQHFGDGTRLSIL.

This chain links TRBV12-3 or TRBV12-4 with TRBJ2-3; D could derive from TRBD1 or TRBD2 (5 bases each). The V end lost 8 bases, the J end lost 5 bases, and 5 bases lay between the germline ends. The CDR3 consists of 10 residues. Here the CDR3 DNA reads TGTGCCAGCGGGGGAGATACGCAGTATTTT. Protein: CASGGDTQYF.

The V and J genes are TRBV7-9 and TRBJ1-5, with 7 bases fitting TRBD1. Germline loops: CDR1 SEHNR, CDR2 FQNEAQ (reference sequence). CDR3 length: 13 amino acids. The V segment lost 4 bases and the J segment 7 bases; nucleotides outside the gene matches: 4. In DNA, the CDR3 is TGTGCCAGCAGCTCCGGACAGGTCCAGCCCCAGCATTTT. The encoded protein is CASSSGQVQPQHF. The complete variable domain, with remaining parts taken from reference TRBV7-9 and TRBJ1-5, reads DTGVSQNPRHKITKRGQNVTFRCDPISEHNRLYWYRQTLGQGPEFLTYFQNEAQLEKSRLLSDRFSAERPKGSFSTLEIQRTEQGDSAMYLCASSSGQVQPQHFGDGTRLSIL.

The chain carries TRBV7-6 and TRBJ2-1, with a tentative D call TRBD1 (5 bases). Germline CDR1 reads SGHVS; CDR2 reads FNYEAQ. V gave up 3 bases and J gave up 7 bases, with 13 bases separating them. The CDR3 runs to 14 residues. The DNA for the CDR3 is TGTGCCAGCAGCTTTCACCCAGGGTCTAATGAGCAGTTCTTC. Translated: CASSFHPGSNEQFF.

The chain uses TRBV3-1 (or the pseudogene TRBV3-2) and TRBJ1-1; D is undetermined. The germline V and J ends were trimmed by 3 bases and 7 bases, with 6 bases remaining between them. Germline CDR1 and CDR2: LGHDT and YNNKEL (reference sequence). This CDR3 comprises 11 residues. DNA for the CDR3: TGTGCCAGCAGCCACGACCATGAAGCTTTCTTT. Amino acids: CASSHDHEAFF.

The chain links TRBV6-6 to TRBJ2-5, with 10 bases identical to TRBD2. The CDR3 totals 17 residues. Germline CDR1 is MNHNY and CDR2 is SVGAGI (reference sequence). V lost 5 bases, J lost 5 bases, and 14 bases stayed unmatched. The DNA for the CDR3 is TGTGCCAGCAGTCGAAGTGGGAGCGGGGGGGCTTTTGAGACCCAGTACTTC. Its protein product is CASSRSGSGGAFETQYF.

The chain links TRBV6-5 to TRBJ2-3, with D unresolved. Germline V gene lookup returns CDR1 MNHEY and CDR2 SVGAGI. Trimming cost V 4 bases and J 5 bases, with 4 bases left between them. The CDR3 is made up of 11 amino acids. Written as DNA, the CDR3 is TGTGCCAGCAGTTTATTAGATACGCAGTATTTT. Amino acid sequence: CASSLLDTQYF.

Note on this clone: Other DNA sequences in the same sample also yield this CDR3. The chain combines TRBV18 with TRBJ2-5; no definite D call. Between the trimmed V and J ends, which lost 2 bases and 5 bases, there was a span of 3 bases. The CDR3 has 11 amino acids. Looked up from germline, CDR1 is KGHSH and CDR2 is LQKENI. This CDR3 is CASSPGETQYF. The CDR3 DNA reads TGTGCCAGCTCACCAGGGGAGACCCAGTACTTC.

J is TRBJ2-1 and V is TRBV3-1 (or the pseudogene TRBV3-2); TRBD2 agrees at 9 bases. The germline gives CDR1 LGHDT, CDR2 YNNKEL (reference sequence). V dropped 3 bases and J dropped 6; count of bases not matched to a gene: 6. This CDR3 region has 15 residues. The CDR3 DNA reads TGTGCCAGCAGCCAGCGGGGGGGCCTCATCAATGAGCAGTTCTTC. Protein sequence: CASSQRGGLINEQFF.

This sequence joins TRBV2 and TRBJ2-3; no reliable D call. V was shortened by 10 bases and J by 3 bases, with 20 bases between the two germline ends. Germline V gene data show CDR1 as SNHLY and CDR2 as FYNNEI. CDR3 length equals 15 residues. The CDR3 coding sequence is TGTGCCATCCTAAAAGGCGCCCCCCGGACAGATACGCAGTATTTT. Amino acid sequence: CAILKGAPRTDTQYF.

The J gene is TRBJ1-1, the V gene TRBV10-3; D not resolved. The germline V gene encodes CDR1 ENHRY and CDR2 SYGVKD. The CDR3 contains 14 residues. V lost 4 bases to trimming and J lost 0 bases, with 9 bases between them. CDR3 residues: CAISVAAMNTEAFF. CDR3 nucleotides: TGTGCCATCAGTGTCGCCGCGATGAACACTGAAGCTTTCTTT.

The chain employs TRBV28 and TRBJ2-5; TRBD2 is a possible D gene (6 bases). Germline CDR1 is MDHEN and CDR2 is SYDVKM. V was shortened by 3 bases and J by 5 bases, with 10 bases between the two germline ends. The length of the CDR3 is 13 residues. Written as DNA, the CDR3 is TGTGCCAGCAGTTTCGGCGGGGCGGAGACCCAGTACTTC. This codes for CASSFGGAETQYF.

A note on this clone: Different DNA sequences within this sample yield the same CDR3. For the CDR3, the DNA is TGCAGTGCTAGAGGCACCGGGGAGCTGTTTTTT. Amino acids: CSARGTGELFF. The chain carries TRBV20-1 and TRBJ2-2; D call uncertain. There are 11 residues in the CDR3. Germline CDR1 is DFQATT and CDR2 is SNEGSKA (reference sequence). Trimming stripped 1 base from V and 4 bases from J, with 1 base between.

The chain has TRBV7-2 and TRBJ2-2; TRBD1 might be the D (6 bases). CDR3 size: 13 residues. Germline values: CDR1 SGHTA, CDR2 FQGNSA. The V and J ends lost 8 bases and 0 bases respectively, with 7 bases between them. The CDR3 spells CASGTPNTGELFF. The DNA for the CDR3 is TGTGCCAGCGGGACACCGAACACCGGGGAGCTGTTTTTT.

V usage is TRBV4-1 and J usage is TRBJ1-4; TRBD1 matches at 9 bases. The CDR3 loop spans 15 amino acids. With 2 bases clipped from V and 7 bases from J, the junction kept 5 bases outside the gene matches. The germline V gene has CDR1 MGHRA and CDR2 YSYEKL. CDR3 in amino acids: CASSQTGGVGEKLFF. The DNA for the CDR3 is TGCGCCAGCAGCCAAACAGGGGGCGTTGGTGAAAAACTGTTTTTT.

This chain joins TRBV6-5 and TRBJ1-1; D not resolved. The CDR3 totals 15 residues. Per the germline V gene, CDR1 is MNHEY and CDR2 is SVGAGI. Deletions cut 6 bases from V and 5 bases from J, with 19 bases between. The CDR3 sequence is CASRYSSLDGTEAFF. In DNA, the CDR3 is TGTGCCAGCAGGTACAGTAGCCTCGACGGGACTGAAGCTTTCTTT.

This chain joins TRBV14 and TRBJ2-3, with D possibly being TRBD2 (6 bases). Germline V CDR1 and CDR2: SGHDN, FVKESK. V was cut by 1 base and J by 1 base, with 9 bases left in between. The length of the CDR3 is 15 residues. The CDR3 sequence: CASSQVWGGTDTQYF. The CDR3 nucleotides read TGTGCCAGCAGCCAAGTGTGGGGGGGCACAGATACGCAGTATTTT.

V gene TRBV28 combines with J gene TRBJ2-3; maybe TRBD2 (6 bases). This CDR3 has 17 amino acids. V lost 7 bases, J lost 0 bases, and 20 bases lay in between. In germline, CDR1 is MDHEN, CDR2 SYDVKM. The CDR3 loop reads CASTIALGGASTDTQYF. The CDR3 region has the DNA TGTGCCAGCACCATCGCCCTCGGGGGAGCTAGCACAGATACGCAGTATTTT.

This chain links TRBV7-9 with TRBJ1-2; 8 bases agree with TRBD1. CDR1 and CDR2 (germline): SEHNR, FQNEAQ (reference sequence). This CDR3 has 16 amino acids. Unmatched junction bases numbered 10, after V lost 5 bases and J lost 2 bases. DNA for the CDR3: TGTGCCAGCAGCCCGAGGACAGGGACCTACAACTATGGCTACACCTTC. Protein product: CASSPRTGTYNYGYTF.

The rearrangement links TRBV7-2 to TRBJ2-1; D might be TRBD1 (5 bases). Germline V gives CDR1 SGHTA, CDR2 FQGNSA. The CDR3 runs 14 residues. The V end was cut by 2 bases, the J end by 5 bases, with 10 bases between. This CDR3 reads CASSLYPGNNEQFF. In DNA, the CDR3 is TGTGCCAGCAGCTTATACCCAGGGAACAATGAGCAGTTCTTC.

This chain connects TRBV28 to TRBJ1-2; no firm D call. The CDR3 totals 15 residues. Germline V gene data show CDR1 as MDHEN and CDR2 as SYDVKM. V gave up 2 bases and J gave up 4 bases, with 14 bases separating them. CDR3 region: CASSLSSRVVYGYTF. As DNA, the CDR3 is TGTGCCAGCAGTTTAAGCTCGCGGGTTGTCTATGGCTACACCTTC.

The V call is TRBV9, the J call TRBJ1-6, with TRBD1 identical over 9 bases. The germline CDR1 and CDR2 sequences are SGDLS and YYNGEE. V was pared by 4 bases and J by 9 bases, with 8 bases of the junction left unmatched. CDR3 length: 15 amino acids. CDR3 sequence reads: CASSKGGQGSSPLHF. In DNA, the CDR3 is TGTGCCAGCAGCAAGGGGGGACAGGGAAGTTCACCCCTCCACTTT.

This clone occurred a few times. The chain recombines TRBV19 with TRBJ1-2; D uncertain. Germline V gene lookup returns CDR1 LNHDA and CDR2 SQIVND (reference sequence). V was trimmed by 5 bases and J by 4 bases, leaving 14 bases between them. The CDR3 extends over 14 amino acids. This CDR3 is CASSYRERAYGYTF. In DNA, the CDR3 is TGTGCCAGTAGTTACCGGGAGAGAGCCTATGGCTACACCTTC.

The gene calls are TRBV4-1 and TRBJ2-5; possibly TRBD1 for D (6 bases). Between the trimmed V and J ends, which lost 4 bases and 5 bases, there was a span of 20 bases. The germline gives CDR1 MGHRA, CDR2 YSYEKL. There are 16 residues in the CDR3. The DNA for the CDR3 is TGCGCCAGCAGCCTAAGTTTTTTGAGGGGGTGGGAGACCCAGTACTTC. Its translation is CASSLSFLRGWETQYF.

This chain uses TRBV4-2 with TRBJ2-1, with 11 bases fitting TRBD2. The CDR3 covers 17 residues. J gave up 4 bases and V 0 bases, and 5 bases lay outside the gene matches. Germline CDR1 is LGHNA and CDR2 is YNFKEQ. CDR3 sequence reads: CASSQEVASGGYNEQFF. The CDR3 DNA reads TGTGCCAGCAGCCAAGAGGTGGCTAGCGGGGGGTACAATGAGCAGTTCTTC.

V gene TRBV12-3 or TRBV12-4 combines with J gene TRBJ2-3, with TRBD1 identical over 9 bases. Trimming cost V 6 bases and J 4 bases; bases outside gene matches: 2. The CDR3 length is 13 residues. The chain's CDR3 is CASRGQGPDTQYF. CDR3 sequence (DNA): TGTGCCAGCAGAGGACAGGGGCCAGATACGCAGTATTTT.

The chain has TRBV6-6 and TRBJ1-1, with TRBD1 matching 8 bases. V shed 4 bases and J 1 base; nucleotides not matched to a gene: 5. CDR1 is MNHNY, CDR2 SVGAGI, per germline (reference sequence). CDR3 size: 15 residues. CDR3 sequence reads: CASSSTTGENTEAFF. The DNA for the CDR3 is TGTGCCAGCAGTTCAACGACAGGGGAGAACACTGAAGCTTTCTTT.